Below are 19 T cell receptor beta chains sequenced from a single sample in a study of blood T cells in healthy people across ages. Combining a sample-barcoded 5' primer with a J-beta primer mix, a second PCR ran for roughly 7 to 12 cycles. TCRdb redid the calling of the 5' RACE reads with MiXCR, one entry per CDR3 protein. This table has some 1 million distinct CDR3 sequences, 40% to 55% appearing once. Sequences were obtained from blood. These receptors were obtained from a woman aged 55 to 70 in good health.

This clonotype was detected once. The chain uses TRBV5-6 and TRBJ2-4; maybe TRBD1 (6 bases). CDR3 length: 16 amino acids. Per the germline V gene, CDR1 is SGHDT and CDR2 is YYEEEE. Trimming shortened V by 0 bases and J by 1 base, and 11 bases separated the two germline ends. The CDR3 DNA reads as TGTGCCAGCAGCTTGGAGGGAGACAGGGCCAAAAACATTCAGTACTTC. Encoded protein: CASSLEGDRAKNIQYF.

This clonotype has a handful of counts. V gene TRBV11-2 combines with J gene TRBJ2-3, with 7 bases that match TRBD1. This CDR3 contains 14 residues. The V segment lost 2 bases and the J segment 4 bases; nucleotides outside the gene matches: 3. Germline V lookup: CDR1 SGHAT, CDR2 FQNNGV. For the CDR3, the DNA is TGTGCCAGCAGCTTAAAGGGGGCTGCAGATACGCAGTATTTT. It yields the protein CASSLKGAADTQYF.

The chain carries TRBV28 and TRBJ2-4, with 9 bases aligning to TRBD1. The J call may not be correct, given that the DNA end is closer to TRBJ2-7. There are 15 residues in the CDR3. Per the germline V gene, CDR1 is MDHEN and CDR2 is SYDVKM. In DNA, the CDR3 is TGTGCCAGCAGTTTACCGACAGGGGGAGTCTACGAGCAGTACTTC. This translates into CASSLPTGGVYEQYF.

The chain couples TRBV24-1 to TRBJ2-5; 13 nucleotides align to TRBD2. Trimming at V came to 7 bases and at J to 2 bases, leaving 6 bases not matched to a gene. This CDR3 has 16 amino acids. CDR1 is KGHDR, CDR2 SFDVKD, per germline. CDR3 residues: CATRRTSGGRQETQYF. CDR3 DNA: TGTGCCACCAGACGGACTAGCGGGGGCCGGCAAGAGACCCAGTACTTC.

This clonotype was seen only a few times. V is TRBV10-3 and J is TRBJ2-1, with D tentatively TRBD1 (7 bases). The CDR3 loop spans 14 amino acids. Germline CDR1 ENHRY, CDR2 SYGVKD. V dropped 3 bases and J dropped 6 bases, with 12 bases sitting between them. CDR3 DNA: TGTGCCATCAGTGACAGGGGGGTCGGCAATGAGCAGTTCTTC. This translates into CAISDRGVGNEQFF.

The chain is built from TRBV20-1 and TRBJ1-5, with D unclear. Trimming removed 3 bases at V and 5 bases at J, with 14 bases between. Germline-derived CDR1 and CDR2 are DFQATT and SNEGSKA (reference sequence). This CDR3 region has 14 residues. CDR3 sequence: CSASIGLIDQPQHF. CDR3 nucleotides: TGCAGTGCTAGTATCGGGTTAATAGATCAGCCCCAGCATTTT.

This clonotype was counted between two and nine times. The J gene is TRBJ1-5, the V gene TRBV27; TRBD1 aligns across 8 bases. In germline, CDR1 is MNHEY, CDR2 SMNVEV (reference sequence). Trimming cost V 4 bases and J 9 bases; bases outside gene matches: 17. The length of the CDR3 is 17 residues. The CDR3 spells CASSSIKTGAPGTPQHF. The CDR3 coding sequence is TGTGCCAGCAGTTCTATCAAGACAGGGGCTCCGGGGACGCCCCAGCATTTT.

This clonotype was counted only a few times. The gene calls are TRBV6-5 and TRBJ2-3; 11 bases are a match to TRBD2. V trimming: 7 bases; J trimming: 6 bases; junction bases outside the gene matches: 12. The V gene's germline CDR1 is MNHEY and CDR2 SVGAGI. The CDR3 spans 16 residues. This CDR3 reads CASKTSGSSSFDTQYF. CDR3 coding DNA: TGTGCCAGCAAAACTAGCGGGAGTTCAAGTTTCGATACGCAGTATTTT.

V is TRBV5-5 and J is TRBJ2-1; 12 bases agree with TRBD2. The V segment lost 2 bases and the J segment 6 bases; nucleotides outside the gene matches: 12. CDR1 is SGHKS and CDR2 is YYEKEE in the germline V gene (reference sequence). This CDR3 comprises 18 residues. The CDR3 region is CASSFSGAQTSGSNEQFF. CDR3 coding DNA: TGTGCCAGCAGCTTTTCTGGGGCCCAGACTAGCGGGAGCAATGAGCAGTTCTTC.

The rearrangement joins TRBV13 to TRBJ2-1, with D perhaps being TRBD1 or TRBD2 (6 bases each). Germline CDR1 is PRHDT and CDR2 is FYEKMQ (reference sequence). Trimming pared 6 bases from V and 1 base from J, leaving 10 bases between. The CDR3 length is 14 residues. CDR3 amino acids: CASREGGSYNEQFF. CDR3 DNA: TGTGCCAGCAGGGAGGGGGGATCCTACAATGAGCAGTTCTTC.

The chain uses TRBV2 and TRBJ2-6, with TRBD1 identical over 8 bases. Germline V CDR1 and CDR2: SNHLY, FYNNEI. The CDR3 runs to 17 residues. V trimming: 6 bases; J trimming: 1 base; junction bases outside the gene matches: 8. CDR3 nucleotide sequence: TGTGCCAGCAGCGCCCTGAGGACAGGGTCTGGGGCCAACGTCCTGACTTTC. The encoded protein is CASSALRTGSGANVLTF.

The chain is built from TRBV28 and TRBJ2-5; D tentatively reads TRBD1 or TRBD2 (5 bases each). The J call may be incorrect, as the DNA end agrees better with TRBJ2-1. This CDR3 spans 15 amino acids. Per the germline V gene, CDR1 is MDHEN and CDR2 is SYDVKM. The CDR3 loop is CASSLARKEKGTQFF. For the CDR3, the DNA is TGTGCCAGCAGTTTGGCTAGGAAGGAAAAAGGGACCCAGTTCTTC.

J is TRBJ2-7 and V is TRBV11-2; possibly TRBD1 for D (6 bases). CDR3 length: 14 amino acids. Germline V gene data show CDR1 as SGHAT and CDR2 as FQNNGV. Trimming took off 0 bases at V and 10 bases at J, with 16 bases between the two ends. The CDR3 region is CASSLDVTRDTQYF. Here the CDR3 DNA reads TGTGCCAGCAGCTTAGATGTTACCCGGGACACCCAGTACTTC.

The chain is built from TRBV10-3 and TRBJ1-6, with TRBD1 as a possible D gene (6 bases). V was cut by 10 bases and J by 7 bases, with 14 bases left in between. Germline lookup yields CDR1 ENHRY and CDR2 SYGVKD. The CDR3 extends over 13 amino acids. The CDR3 nucleotides read TGTGCCACGCGGGACATATCAAATTCACCCCTCCACTTT. Its protein is CATRDISNSPLHF.

V is TRBV7-8 and J is TRBJ1-1, with 9 bases aligning to TRBD1. Looked up from germline, CDR1 is SGHVS and CDR2 is FQNEAQ. V lost 5 bases to trimming and J lost 5 bases; unmatched junction nucleotides: 12. The CDR3 runs 16 residues. This CDR3 is CASSLRDRERGTEAFF. The DNA for the CDR3 is TGTGCCAGCAGCCTCCGGGACAGGGAGAGGGGAACTGAAGCTTTCTTT.

This clonotype was picked up a small number of times. The chain employs TRBV6-2 or TRBV6-3 and TRBJ2-4; 10 bases agree with TRBD1. Germline assignment: CDR1 MNHEY and CDR2 SVGEGT. The CDR3 runs 15 residues. J lost 6 bases, V lost 6 bases, and 8 bases had no gene match. CDR3 DNA: TGTGCCAGCAGGCGACAGGGGGCGAAGGGAAACATTCAGTACTTC. This gives the protein CASRRQGAKGNIQYF.

This sequence joins TRBV30 and TRBJ1-2; no firm D call. The CDR3 spans 13 residues. Germline loops: CDR1 GTSNPN, CDR2 SVGIG (reference sequence). The V end lost 0 bases, the J end lost 8 bases, and 13 bases lay between the germline ends. This CDR3 is CAWSVMRGGGYTF. CDR3 sequence (DNA): TGTGCCTGGAGTGTAATGCGGGGTGGAGGCTACACCTTC. Combining the CDR3 with reference TRBV30 and TRBJ1-2 gives the whole variable domain SQTIHQWPATLVQPVGSPLSLECTVEGTSNPNLYWYRQAAGRGLQLLFYSVGIGQISSEVPQNLSASRPQDRQFILSSKKLLLSDSGFYLCAWSVMRGGGYTFGSGTRLTVV.

V gene TRBV12-3 or TRBV12-4 combines with J gene TRBJ2-1; D not resolved. The ends were cut back, 7 bases at V and 7 bases at J, with 8 bases in the middle. The CDR3 runs 11 residues. CDR3 in amino acids: CASTAGNEQFF. The CDR3 bases are TGTGCCAGCACCGCCGGAAATGAGCAGTTCTTC.

The chain combines TRBV11-1 with TRBJ2-7; 8 bases map to TRBD2. Gene TRBJ2-1 matches the end of the DNA better, so the J call may be wrong. Per germline, CDR1 SGHAT and CDR2 FQDESV (reference sequence). The CDR3 runs 14 residues. The CDR3 here is CATQSGRGRNEQFF. The CDR3 DNA reads as TGTGCCACACAAAGCGGGAGAGGTCGCAATGAGCAGTTCTTC.